The entry below gives a single T cell receptor (beta chain) sequence along with its context. In the original processing: Using reference gene primer amplification, nucleated cell counts were estimated. Assay: immunoSEQ multiplex PCR; the TCRdb copy retains only in-frame clones and omits some. The V and J calls and clone size come from that table; D and trimming were worked out from the DNA. The profile shows about 160,000 clones, over 70% of them singletons. Germline values: CDR1 SEHNR, CDR2 FQNEAQ (reference sequence). V lost 1 base and J lost 3; bases outside the gene matches: 5. The CDR3 sequence is 16 residues long. These data come from a study of blood T cell repertoires in COVID-19.

This TCR was recovered from a man between 65 and 79 years old with acute or convalescent COVID-19. This chain connects TRBV7-9 to TRBJ2-5; 10 nucleotides line up with TRBD1. Sequencing was carried out using peripheral blood. In nucleotides, the CDR3 is TGTGCCAGCAGCTTAGACCCGGGACAGGGGAAAGAGACCCAGTACTTC. Amino acid sequence: CASSLDPGQGKETQYF.